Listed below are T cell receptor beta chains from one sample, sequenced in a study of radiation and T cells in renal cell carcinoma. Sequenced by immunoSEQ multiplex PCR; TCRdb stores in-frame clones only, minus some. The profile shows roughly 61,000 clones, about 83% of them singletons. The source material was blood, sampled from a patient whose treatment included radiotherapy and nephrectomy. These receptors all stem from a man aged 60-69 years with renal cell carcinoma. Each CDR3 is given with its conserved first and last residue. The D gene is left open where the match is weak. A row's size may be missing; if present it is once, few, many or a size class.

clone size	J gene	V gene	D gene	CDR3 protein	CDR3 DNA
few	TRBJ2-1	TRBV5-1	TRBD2	CASSLLRASGGQGRANEQFF	TGCGCCAGCAGCTTGCTCCGGGCTAGCGGGGGACAAGGACGGGCCAATGAGCAGTTCTTC
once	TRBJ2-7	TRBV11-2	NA	CASSPMTVSYEQYF	TGTGCCAGCAGCCCCATGACGGTTTCCTACGAGCAGTACTTC
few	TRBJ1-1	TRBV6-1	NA	CASSVAGTEAFF	TGTGCCAGCAGTGTAGCAGGGACTGAAGCTTTCTTT
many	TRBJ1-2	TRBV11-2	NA	CASSSLWRGSFGYTF	TGTGCCAGCAGCTCATTATGGAGGGGCTCCTTTGGCTACACCTTC
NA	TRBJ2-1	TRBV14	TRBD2	CASSLSGLAGVPYNEQFF	TGTGCCAGCAGCCTCTCCGGACTAGCGGGAGTCCCCTACAATGAGCAGTTCTTC
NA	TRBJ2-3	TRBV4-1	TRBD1	CASSQDPQGARTDTQYF	TGCGCCAGCAGCCAAGACCCGCAGGGGGCAAGGACAGATACGCAGTATTTT
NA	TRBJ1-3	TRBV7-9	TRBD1	CASRPGQILSGNTIYF	TGTGCCAGCAGACCGGGACAGATCCTCTCTGGAAACACCATATATTTT
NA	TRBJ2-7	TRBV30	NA	CAWSVPPYEQYF	TGTGCCTGGAGTGTACCGCCCTACGAGCAGTACTTC
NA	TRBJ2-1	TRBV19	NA	CASSLDVGEQFF	TGTGCCAGTAGCCTGGATGTTGGTGAGCAGTTCTTC
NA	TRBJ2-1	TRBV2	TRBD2	CAGGLMKNNEQFF	TGTGCCGGGGGACTAATGAAAAACAATGAGCAGTTCTTC